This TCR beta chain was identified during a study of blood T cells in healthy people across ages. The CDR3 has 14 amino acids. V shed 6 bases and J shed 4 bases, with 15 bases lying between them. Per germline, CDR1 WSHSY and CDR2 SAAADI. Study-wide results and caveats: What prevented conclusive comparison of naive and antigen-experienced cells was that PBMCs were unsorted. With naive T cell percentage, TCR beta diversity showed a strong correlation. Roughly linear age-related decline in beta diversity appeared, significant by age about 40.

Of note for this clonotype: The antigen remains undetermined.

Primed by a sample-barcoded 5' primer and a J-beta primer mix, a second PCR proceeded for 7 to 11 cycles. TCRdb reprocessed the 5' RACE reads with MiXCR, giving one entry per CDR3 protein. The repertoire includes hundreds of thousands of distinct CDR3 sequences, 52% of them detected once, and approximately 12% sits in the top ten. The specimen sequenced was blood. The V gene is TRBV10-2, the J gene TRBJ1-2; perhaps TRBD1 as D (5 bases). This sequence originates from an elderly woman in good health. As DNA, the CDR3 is TGCGCCAGCAGCCAGGAGGATGGGGGCTATGGCTACACCTTC. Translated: CASSQEDGGYGYTF.